The 6 T cell receptor beta chains listed next were all sequenced from one sample in a study of early T cells in non-severe SARS-CoV-2 infection. TCRdb ran MiXCR on the 5' RACE reads and lists one entry per CDR3 protein. The sample contains 60,000 or so distinct CDR3 sequences, roughly 12% of which appear only once. The starting material was whole blood, obtained at baseline. These receptors came from an adult who was a healthcare worker with PCR-confirmed SARS-CoV-2 infection or an uninfected control (not recorded which).

This clonotype was found a few times. This chain connects TRBV12-3 or TRBV12-4 to TRBJ2-1; 9 bases align to TRBD2. Unmatched junction bases numbered 10, after V lost 4 bases and J lost 3 bases. The CDR3 length is 17 residues. Written as DNA, the CDR3 is TGTGCCAGCAGTTCTTCTAATAGCGGGAGTGGCTACAATGAGCAGTTCTTC. Its translation: CASSSSNSGSGYNEQFF.

This clonotype has ten or more counts. This chain links TRBV25-1 with TRBJ1-6; D is uncertain. This CDR3 has 13 residues. The V gene lost 8 bases and the J gene lost 10 bases, with 15 bases spanning the gap. The germline V gene has CDR1 MGHDK and CDR2 SYGVNS. CDR3: CASRFSSGSPLHF. The CDR3 nucleotides are TGTGCCAGCCGTTTTAGTTCGGGGTCACCCCTCCACTTT.

The chain recombines TRBV10-3 with TRBJ2-7; D may be TRBD1 or TRBD2 (5 bases each). V lost 7 bases and J 2 bases, leaving 12 bases between the germline ends. Germline V CDR1 and CDR2: ENHRY, SYGVKD. CDR3 length: 13 amino acids. The CDR3 DNA reads TGTGCCATCAAGGGGACGGAGACCTACGAGCAGTACTTC. This encodes CAIKGTETYEQYF.

This clonotype turned up a few times. The V call is TRBV10-2, the J call TRBJ2-4; D is perhaps TRBD2 (6 bases). Germline V gene lookup returns CDR1 WSHSY and CDR2 SAAADI. The V gene lost 6 bases and the J gene lost 0 bases, with 9 bases spanning the gap. The CDR3 length is 14 residues. As DNA, the CDR3 is TGCGCCAGCAGGCAGGGAGGAGCCAAAAACATTCAGTACTTC. Translation: CASRQGGAKNIQYF.

The CDR3 here is CASSLGGDSAYEQYF. The CDR3 DNA is TGTGCCAGCAGCTTAGGTGGCGACAGTGCCTACGAGCAGTACTTC. This chain uses TRBV13 with TRBJ2-7, with D tentatively TRBD1 (5 bases). Germline CDR1 is PRHDT and CDR2 is FYEKMQ (reference sequence). This CDR3 has 15 amino acids. V was clipped by 0 bases and J by 2 bases, with 11 bases between them. The full variable domain, in which reference TRBV13 and TRBJ2-7 provide the parts outside the CDR3, is AAGVIQSPRHLIKEKRETATLKCYPIPRHDTVYWYQQGPGQDPQFLISFYEKMQSDKGSIPDRFSAQQFSDYHSELNMSSLELGDSALYFCASSLGGDSAYEQYFGPGTRLTVT.

This clonotype was counted at least ten times. The chain carries TRBV6-1 and TRBJ1-6; D may be TRBD1 (5 bases). The CDR3 has 13 residues. In germline, CDR1 is MNHNS, CDR2 SASEGT. Trimming cost V 3 bases and J 7 bases, with 7 bases left between them. CDR3 DNA sequence: TGTGCCAGCAGTGACAGGGCGAATTCACCCCTCCACTTT. This gives the protein CASSDRANSPLHF.